The entry that follows covers one TCR beta chain sequence. These data come from a study of blood T cell repertoires in COVID-19. Overall study: PBMCs, B-cell-depleted T cells, or T cells were the source of the cDNA or gDNA that made up the material.

Assay used: immunoSEQ multiplex PCR; TCRdb lists only in-frame clones, some missing. The repertoire holds almost 250,000 clones, with about 89% as singletons. The V gene's germline CDR1 is MNHEY and CDR2 SMNVEV (reference sequence). The CDR3 covers 19 residues. The J segment lost 1 base and the V segment lost 4 bases, leaving 14 bases of the junction unmatched. The V call is TRBV27, the J call TRBJ2-3; 10 nucleotides agree with TRBD2. This clonotype was sampled from a woman aged 25 to 45 who had recovered from COVID-19. The sequencing input was PBMCs or T cells enriched from blood (not recorded which). The CDR3 DNA reads as TGTGCCAGCAGTTCGCCGGGACTAGCGTATGACGTCGGCACAGATACGCAGTATTTT. Amino acids: CASSSPGLAYDVGTDTQYF.